Following are 5 T cell receptor beta chains from one sample sequenced in a study of cytomegalovirus exposure and HLA in healthy donors. With 60 Vbeta and 13 Jbeta primers, the PCR was carried out. Clones were sequenced by immunoSEQ multiplex PCR, and TCRdb holds only the in-frame ones, with some missing. The data contain over 120,000 clones, roughly 80% of them singletons. Sequencing used PBMCs. These receptors were taken from a man aged 40-50 years in good health and CMV-seronegative.

The J gene is TRBJ2-7, the V gene TRBV7-2, with 9 bases identical to TRBD1. The germline V gene encodes CDR1 SGHTA and CDR2 FQGNSA. The CDR3 is 16 amino acids. V lost 1 base to trimming and J lost 5 bases; unmatched junction nucleotides: 9. Here the CDR3 reads CASSLVDRGVIHEQYF. The CDR3 DNA is TGTGCCAGCAGCTTAGTCGACAGGGGGGTCATCCACGAGCAGTACTTC. The variable domain in full, with the rest retrieved from reference TRBV7-2 and TRBJ2-7, is GAGVSQSPSNKVTEKGKDVELRCDPISGHTALYWYRQSLGQGLEFLIYFQGNSAPDKSGLPSDRFSAERTGGSVSTLTIQRTQQEDSAVYLCASSLVDRGVIHEQYFGPGTRLTVT.

This sequence joins TRBV19 and TRBJ1-3; D possibly corresponds to TRBD1 (6 bases). CDR3 length: 13 amino acids. Trimming removed 11 bases at V and 3 bases at J, with 14 bases between. Germline-derived CDR1 and CDR2 are LNHDA and SQIVND (reference sequence). This CDR3 reads CALEDRNGNTIYF. As DNA, the CDR3 is TGTGCCTTAGAGGACAGAAATGGAAACACCATATATTTT.

Of note for this clone: Compared with germline, one end of the junction differs, possibly owing to a read error. This chain links TRBV7-7 with TRBJ2-5; 9 bases line up with TRBD1. The CDR3 sequence is 15 residues long. Germline-derived CDR1 and CDR2 are SSHAT and FNYEAQ (reference sequence). Here the CDR3 reads CASSFTGGTAETQYF. As DNA, the CDR3 is TGTGCTAGCAGCTTTACAGGGGGCACAGCGGAGACCCAGTACTTC. The complete variable domain, with remaining parts taken from reference TRBV7-7 and TRBJ2-5, reads GAGVSQSPRYKVTKRGQDVTLRCDPISSHATLYWYQQALGQGPEFLTYFNYEAQPDKSGLPSDRFSAERPEGSISTLTIQRTEQRDSAMYRCASSFTGGTAETQYFGPGTRLLVL.

A single count supports this clone. The genes are TRBV2 and TRBJ2-4, with D possibly being TRBD2 (5 bases). The germline CDR1 and CDR2 sequences are SNHLY and FYNNEI. The V end was cut by 5 bases, the J end by 2 bases, with 13 bases between. The CDR3 runs to 15 residues. The CDR3 region is CASSPARGPKNIQYF. Here the CDR3 DNA reads TGTGCCAGCAGTCCCGCCCGGGGTCCCAAAAACATTCAGTACTTC.

This chain joins TRBV5-1 and TRBJ1-4; 7 bases map to TRBD1. V was pared by 0 bases and J by 7 bases, with 6 bases of the junction left unmatched. The germline gives CDR1 SGHRS, CDR2 YFSETQ. The CDR3 length is 15 residues. The CDR3 protein is CASSLVAGGSEKLFF. In DNA form, the CDR3 reads TGCGCCAGCAGCTTGGTGGCAGGGGGATCTGAAAAACTGTTTTTT.